This paragraph reports one T cell receptor (beta chain). What antigen it recognizes has not been identified. The sample holds no much larger clone one base away, and base qualities are not on file. This entry comes from a study of T-cell reconstitution after alpha-beta-depleted transplantation in children (TCRdb year 2016). Some background on the complete study: The study quantitatively tracked T-cell immune reconstitution after TCRalphabeta/CD19-depleted allogeneic hematopoietic cell transplantation in children using TCR repertoire profiling. What the work shows at the level of the full study, not this receptor alone: The apparently early alphabetaT-cell count recovery about two months after transplant was reportedly dependent on only several hundred rapidly expanded clones derived from non-depleted graft cells. In some patients, the high TCRbeta diversity seen at day 60 was put down to recipient T cells and intrathymic progenitors that had survived conditioning. Hyperexpanded clone frequencies declined over subsequent months; after one year, T-cell counts and TCRbeta diversity were mostly attributed to newly produced T cells.

Library preparation was by PCR. Sequencing used an Illumina HiSeq 2500. Molecular barcoding was employed in the preparation of TCR libraries, with unique molecular identifiers being used to normalize TCRbeta repertoire quantification. TCRdb cleaned the public reads at Q25 with fastp, built clones with MiXCR and kept in-frame beta chains. Each record represents a unique CDR3 protein, reported with the most common genes and DNA among its rows. Present in this sample are 200,000 to 250,000 distinct CDR3 sequences, approximately 11% of which were seen just once. The top ten hold 28% of the sample. Spanning cysteine to phenylalanine, the CDR3 consists of 16 amino acids. Only the CDR3 region is kept as DNA, spanning 48 bases read in frame from base 1. CDR1 and CDR2 are read off the germline V gene (reference sequence) as MNHEY and SMNVEV. V gives up 5 bases and J gives up 4 bases, and the segment between their germline ends measures 18 bases.

The treatment or condition label for this specimen denotes: allogeneic hematopoietic cell transplantation with graft depleted of TCRalphabeta T cells and CD19 B cells. TCRalphabeta/CD19-depleted allogeneic hematopoietic cell grafts were given to the transplant recipients, all of whom were children. The TCR was taken from a child younger than two with acute myeloid leukemia, due to receive a stem cell transplant. The sequence links TRBV27 to TRBJ2-1, with no reliable assignment of the D segment. Sequencing was performed on PBMCs, taken before TCRalphabeta/CD19-depleted stem cell transplant. The DNA is TGTGCCAGCAGTCTACTTTCGGCTGCGGCTTACAATGAGCAGTTCTTC. Its protein reads: CASSLLSAAAYNEQFF.